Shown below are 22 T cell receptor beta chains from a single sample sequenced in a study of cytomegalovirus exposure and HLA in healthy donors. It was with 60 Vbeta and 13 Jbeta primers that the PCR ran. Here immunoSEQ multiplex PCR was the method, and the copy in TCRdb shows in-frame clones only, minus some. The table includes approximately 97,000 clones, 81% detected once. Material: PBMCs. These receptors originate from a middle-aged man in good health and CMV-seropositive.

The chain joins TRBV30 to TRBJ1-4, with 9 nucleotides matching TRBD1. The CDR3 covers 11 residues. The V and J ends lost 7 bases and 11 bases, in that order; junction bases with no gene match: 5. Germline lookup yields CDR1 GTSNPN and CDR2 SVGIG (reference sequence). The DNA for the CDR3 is TGTGCCTACCGGGACAGGGAGAAACTGTTTTTT. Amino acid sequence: CAYRDREKLFF. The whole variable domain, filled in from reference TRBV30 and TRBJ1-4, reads SQTIHQWPATLVQPVGSPLSLECTVEGTSNPNLYWYRQAAGRGLQLLFYSVGIGQISSEVPQNLSASRPQDRQFILSSKKLLLSDSGFYLCAYRDREKLFFGSGTQLSVL.

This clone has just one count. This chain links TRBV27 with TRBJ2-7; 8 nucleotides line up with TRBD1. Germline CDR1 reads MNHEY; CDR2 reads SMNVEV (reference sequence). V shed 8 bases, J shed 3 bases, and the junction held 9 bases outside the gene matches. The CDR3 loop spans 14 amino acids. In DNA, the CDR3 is TGTGCCAGCGGATTTCAGGGACAGGTCTACGAGCAGTACTTC. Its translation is CASGFQGQVYEQYF.

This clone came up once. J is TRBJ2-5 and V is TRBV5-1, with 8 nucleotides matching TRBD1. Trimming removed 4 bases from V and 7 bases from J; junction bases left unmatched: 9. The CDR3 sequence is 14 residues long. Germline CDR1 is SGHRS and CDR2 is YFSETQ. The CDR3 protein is CASSRDRSKGTQYF. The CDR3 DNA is TGCGCCAGCAGCCGGGACAGGTCGAAAGGGACCCAGTACTTC.

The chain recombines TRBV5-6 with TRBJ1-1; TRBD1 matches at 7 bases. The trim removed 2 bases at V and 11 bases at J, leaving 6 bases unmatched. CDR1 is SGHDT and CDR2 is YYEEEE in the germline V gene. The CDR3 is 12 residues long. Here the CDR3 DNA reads TGTGCCAGCAGCTTTGGGACAGATAGTGCTTTCTTT. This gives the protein CASSFGTDSAFF.

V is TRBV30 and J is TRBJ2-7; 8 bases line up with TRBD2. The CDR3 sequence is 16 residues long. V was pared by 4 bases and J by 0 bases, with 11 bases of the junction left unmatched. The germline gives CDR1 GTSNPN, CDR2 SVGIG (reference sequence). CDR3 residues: CAWKLAGHPSSYEQYF. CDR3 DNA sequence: TGTGCCTGGAAGTTAGCGGGACACCCCAGCTCCTACGAGCAGTACTTC.

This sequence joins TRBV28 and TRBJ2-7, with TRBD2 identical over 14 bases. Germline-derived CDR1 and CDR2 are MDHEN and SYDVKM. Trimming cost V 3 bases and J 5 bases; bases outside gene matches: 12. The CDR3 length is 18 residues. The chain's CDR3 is CASSLTSGRAHLGNEQYF. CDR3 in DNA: TGTGCCAGCAGTTTGACTAGCGGGAGGGCCCATTTGGGTAACGAGCAGTACTTC.

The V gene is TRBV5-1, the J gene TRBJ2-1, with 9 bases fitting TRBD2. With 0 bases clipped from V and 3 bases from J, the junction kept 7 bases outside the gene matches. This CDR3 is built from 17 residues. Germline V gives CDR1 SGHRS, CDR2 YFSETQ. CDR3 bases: TGCGCCAGCAGCTTGGCCGAGACTAGCGGCGGCTACAATGAGCAGTTCTTC. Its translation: CASSLAETSGGYNEQFF.

Written as DNA, the CDR3 is TGTGCCTGGAGTGTACCAGGGAAGAACACTGAAGCTTTCTTT. It is translated as CAWSVPGKNTEAFF. The V call is TRBV30, the J call TRBJ1-1; D is perhaps TRBD1 (5 bases). Germline V gene lookup returns CDR1 GTSNPN and CDR2 SVGIG (reference sequence). Trimming pared 0 bases from V and 1 base from J, leaving 9 bases between. This CDR3 contains 14 residues.

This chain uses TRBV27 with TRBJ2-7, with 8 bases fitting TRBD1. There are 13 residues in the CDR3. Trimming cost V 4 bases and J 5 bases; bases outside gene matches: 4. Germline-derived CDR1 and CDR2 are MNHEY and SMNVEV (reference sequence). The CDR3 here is CASSSQGANEQYF. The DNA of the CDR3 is TGTGCCAGCAGTTCTCAGGGGGCCAACGAGCAGTACTTC.

CDR3 nucleotide sequence: TGTGCCAGCAGCTTCAGGGGCGGACTAGCGGGTGTAGAGACCCAGTACTTC. Amino acids: CASSFRGGLAGVETQYF. The chain uses TRBV7-9 and TRBJ2-5; 11 nucleotides agree with TRBD2. CDR1 is SEHNR and CDR2 is FQNEAQ in the germline V gene (reference sequence). V gave up 3 bases and J gave up 4 bases; unmatched junction bases: 10. CDR3 length: 17 residues.

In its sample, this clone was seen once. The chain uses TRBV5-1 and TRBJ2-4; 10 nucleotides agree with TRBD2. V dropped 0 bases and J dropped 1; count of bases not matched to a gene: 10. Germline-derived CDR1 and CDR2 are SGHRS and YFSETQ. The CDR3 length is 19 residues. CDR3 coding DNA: TGCGCCAGCAGCTTGGAGGTGCTAGCGGGAGTGGGGGCCAAAAACATTCAGTACTTC. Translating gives CASSLEVLAGVGAKNIQYF.

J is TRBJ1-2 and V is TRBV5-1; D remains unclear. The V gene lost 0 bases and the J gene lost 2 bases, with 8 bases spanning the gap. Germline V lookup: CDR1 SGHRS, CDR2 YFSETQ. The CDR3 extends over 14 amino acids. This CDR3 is CASSLGTLNYGYTF. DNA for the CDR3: TGCGCCAGCAGCTTGGGGACTTTGAACTATGGCTACACCTTC.

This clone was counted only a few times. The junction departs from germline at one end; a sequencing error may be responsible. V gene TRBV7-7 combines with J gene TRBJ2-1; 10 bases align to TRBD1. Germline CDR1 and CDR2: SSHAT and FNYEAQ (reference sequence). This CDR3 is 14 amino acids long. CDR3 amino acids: CASSLGTGATEQFF. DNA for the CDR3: TGTGCTAGCAGCTTAGGGACAGGGGCGACTGAGCAGTTCTTC.

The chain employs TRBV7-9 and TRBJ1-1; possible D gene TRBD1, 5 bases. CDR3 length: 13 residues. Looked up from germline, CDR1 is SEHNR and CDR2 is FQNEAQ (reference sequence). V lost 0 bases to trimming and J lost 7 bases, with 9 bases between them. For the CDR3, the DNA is TGTGCCAGCAGCTTAGCGGTCGGGGGTGAAGCTTTCTTT. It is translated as CASSLAVGGEAFF.

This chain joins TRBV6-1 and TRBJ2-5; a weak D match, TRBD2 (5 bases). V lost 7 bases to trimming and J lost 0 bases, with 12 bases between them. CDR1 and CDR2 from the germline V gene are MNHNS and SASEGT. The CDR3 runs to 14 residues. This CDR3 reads CASILRGYQETQYF. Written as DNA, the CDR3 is TGTGCCAGCATCCTTAGAGGGTACCAAGAGACCCAGTACTTC.

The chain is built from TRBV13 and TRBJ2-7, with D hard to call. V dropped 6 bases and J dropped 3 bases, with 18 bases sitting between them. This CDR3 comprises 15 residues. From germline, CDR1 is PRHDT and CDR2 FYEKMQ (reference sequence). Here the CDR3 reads CASRQTTKNDYEQYF. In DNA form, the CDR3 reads TGTGCCAGCAGACAAACTACCAAGAACGACTACGAGCAGTACTTC.

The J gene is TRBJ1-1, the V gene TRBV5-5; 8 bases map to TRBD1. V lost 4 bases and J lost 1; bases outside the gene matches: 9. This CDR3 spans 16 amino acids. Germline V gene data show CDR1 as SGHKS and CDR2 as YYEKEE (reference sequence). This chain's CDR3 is CASSKGQGGRNTEAFF. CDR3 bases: TGTGCCAGCAGCAAAGGACAGGGAGGTAGGAACACTGAAGCTTTCTTT.

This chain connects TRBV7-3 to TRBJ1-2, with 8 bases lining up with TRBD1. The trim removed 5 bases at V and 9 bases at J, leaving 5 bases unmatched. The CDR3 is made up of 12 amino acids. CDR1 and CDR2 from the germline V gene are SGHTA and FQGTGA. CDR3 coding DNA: TGTGCCAGCAGCGCTCGGACAGGGAGCTACACCTTC. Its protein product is CASSARTGSYTF.

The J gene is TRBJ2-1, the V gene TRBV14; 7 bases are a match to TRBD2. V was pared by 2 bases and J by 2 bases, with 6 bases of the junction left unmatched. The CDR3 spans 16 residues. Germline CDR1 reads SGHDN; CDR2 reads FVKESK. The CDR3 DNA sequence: TGTGCCAGCAGCCAACTAGGGAGCGGGACCTACAATGAGCAGTTCTTC. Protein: CASSQLGSGTYNEQFF.

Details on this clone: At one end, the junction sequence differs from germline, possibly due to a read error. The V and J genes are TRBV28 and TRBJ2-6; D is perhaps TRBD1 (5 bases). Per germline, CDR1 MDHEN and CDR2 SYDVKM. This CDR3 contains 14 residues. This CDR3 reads CASSFVSGANGLTF. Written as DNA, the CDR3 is TGTGCCAGCAGTTTCGTCTCTGGGGCCAACGGCCTGACTTTC.

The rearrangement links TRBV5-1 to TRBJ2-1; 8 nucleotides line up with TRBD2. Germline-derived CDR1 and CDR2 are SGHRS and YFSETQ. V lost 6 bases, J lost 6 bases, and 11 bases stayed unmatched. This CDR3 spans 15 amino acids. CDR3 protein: CASTPDGGGFNEQFF. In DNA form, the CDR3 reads TGCGCCAGCACCCCCGACGGCGGGGGGTTCAATGAGCAGTTCTTC.

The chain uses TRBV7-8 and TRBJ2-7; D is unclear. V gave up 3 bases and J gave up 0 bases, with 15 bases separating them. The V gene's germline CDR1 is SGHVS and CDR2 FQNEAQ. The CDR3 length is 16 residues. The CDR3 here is CASSFYYQSSSYEQYF. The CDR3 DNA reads TGTGCCAGCAGCTTTTATTACCAATCGAGCTCCTACGAGCAGTACTTC.